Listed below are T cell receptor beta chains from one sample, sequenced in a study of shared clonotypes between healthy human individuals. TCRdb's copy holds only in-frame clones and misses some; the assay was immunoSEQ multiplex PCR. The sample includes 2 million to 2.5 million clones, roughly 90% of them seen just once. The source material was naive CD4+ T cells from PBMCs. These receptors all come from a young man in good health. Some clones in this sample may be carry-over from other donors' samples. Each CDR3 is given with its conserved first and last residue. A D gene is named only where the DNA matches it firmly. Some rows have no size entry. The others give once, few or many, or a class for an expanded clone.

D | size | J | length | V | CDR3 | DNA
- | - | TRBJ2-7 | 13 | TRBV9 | CASSVANRQKQYF | TGTGCCAGCAGCGTAGCTAACAGACAAAAGCAGTACTTC
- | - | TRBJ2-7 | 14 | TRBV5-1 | CASSSESLTYEQYF | TGCGCCAGCAGCTCCGAATCCCTAACCTACGAGCAGTACTTC
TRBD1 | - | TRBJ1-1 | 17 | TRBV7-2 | CASSPHPGQGLNTEAFF | TGTGCCAGCAGCCCCCACCCGGGACAGGGGTTGAACACTGAAGCTTTCTTT
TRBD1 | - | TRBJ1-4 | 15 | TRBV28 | CASSLPAGQGEKLFF | TGTGCCAGCAGTTTACCTGCCGGACAGGGGGAAAAACTGTTTTTT
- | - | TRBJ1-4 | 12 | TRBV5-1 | CASSLGGEKLFF | TGCGCCAGCAGCCTAGGTGGTGAAAAACTGTTTTTT
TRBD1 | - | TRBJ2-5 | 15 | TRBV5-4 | CASRPNRGPGETQYF | TGTGCCAGCAGGCCAAACAGGGGCCCCGGAGAGACCCAGTACTTC
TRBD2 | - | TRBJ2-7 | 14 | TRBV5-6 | CASSLAGGPYEQYF | TGTGCCAGCAGCTTAGCGGGAGGGCCGTACGAGCAGTACTTC
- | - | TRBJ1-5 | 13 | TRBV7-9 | CASSLFSNQPQHF | TGTGCCAGCAGCTTATTTAGCAATCAGCCCCAGCATTTT
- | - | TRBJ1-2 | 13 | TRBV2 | CASREGGSYGYTF | TGTGCCAGCAGGGAGGGGGGGAGCTATGGCTACACCTTC
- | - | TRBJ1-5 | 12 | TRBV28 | CASSLMNQPQHF | TGTGCCAGCAGTTTGATGAATCAGCCCCAGCATTTT
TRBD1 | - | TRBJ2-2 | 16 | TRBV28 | CASSPIGRGRGGELFF | TGTGCCAGCAGTCCTATAGGCAGGGGGCGAGGCGGGGAGCTGTTTTTT
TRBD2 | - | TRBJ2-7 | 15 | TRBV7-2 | CASSPSGVSSYEQYF | TGTGCCAGCAGCCCTAGCGGGGTTAGCTCCTACGAGCAGTACTTC
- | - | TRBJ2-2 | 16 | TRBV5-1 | CASSSRTGLNTGELFF | TGCGCCAGCAGCTCAAGGACTGGCCTAAACACCGGGGAGCTGTTTTTT
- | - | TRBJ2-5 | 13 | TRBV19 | CASSIQGGETQYF | TGTGCCAGTAGTATACAGGGCGGAGAGACCCAGTACTTC
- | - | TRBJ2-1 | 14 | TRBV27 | CASSFSYFDNEQFF | TGTGCCAGCAGTTTCAGTTACTTTGACAATGAGCAGTTCTTC
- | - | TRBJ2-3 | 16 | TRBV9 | CASSVGSNTETDTQYF | TGTGCCAGCAGCGTAGGTTCCAACACAGAAACAGATACGCAGTATTTT
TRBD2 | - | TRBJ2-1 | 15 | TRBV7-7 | CASSLALAGNNEQFF | TGTGCCAGCAGCTTAGCACTAGCGGGGAACAATGAGCAGTTCTTC
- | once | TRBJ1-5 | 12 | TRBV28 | CASSLSRRPQHF | TGTGCCAGCAGTTTATCCCGGCGGCCCCAGCATTTT
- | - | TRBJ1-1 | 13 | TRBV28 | CASSPPPAGPRVF | TGTGCCAGCAGTCCACCCCCGGCCGGACCCCGGGTCTTT
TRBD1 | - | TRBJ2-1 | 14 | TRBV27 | CASSGTGVINEQFF | TGTGCCAGCAGCGGGACAGGGGTTATCAATGAGCAGTTCTTC
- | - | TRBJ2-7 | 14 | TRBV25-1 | CATKQGGGPYEQYF | TGTGCCACCAAACAAGGGGGGGGCCCCTACGAGCAGTACTTC
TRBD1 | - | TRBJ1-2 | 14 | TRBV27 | CASSLAQGATGYTF | TGTGCCAGCAGTTTAGCGCAGGGGGCTACTGGCTACACCTTC
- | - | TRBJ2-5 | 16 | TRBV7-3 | CASSPHRVGYQETQYF | TGTGCCAGCAGCCCGCACCGCGTAGGGTACCAAGAGACCCAGTACTTC
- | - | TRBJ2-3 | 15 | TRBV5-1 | CASSLYVGATDTQYF | TGCGCCAGCAGCTTGTATGTCGGGGCCACAGATACGCAGTATTTT
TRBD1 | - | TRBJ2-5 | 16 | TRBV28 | CASSLGGPGGTKTQYF | TGTGCCAGCAGTTTAGGGGGGCCAGGGGGCACGAAGACCCAGTACTTC
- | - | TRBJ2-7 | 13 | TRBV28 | CASRGGQSYEQYF | TGTGCCAGCAGGGGGGGACAGTCCTACGAGCAGTACTTC